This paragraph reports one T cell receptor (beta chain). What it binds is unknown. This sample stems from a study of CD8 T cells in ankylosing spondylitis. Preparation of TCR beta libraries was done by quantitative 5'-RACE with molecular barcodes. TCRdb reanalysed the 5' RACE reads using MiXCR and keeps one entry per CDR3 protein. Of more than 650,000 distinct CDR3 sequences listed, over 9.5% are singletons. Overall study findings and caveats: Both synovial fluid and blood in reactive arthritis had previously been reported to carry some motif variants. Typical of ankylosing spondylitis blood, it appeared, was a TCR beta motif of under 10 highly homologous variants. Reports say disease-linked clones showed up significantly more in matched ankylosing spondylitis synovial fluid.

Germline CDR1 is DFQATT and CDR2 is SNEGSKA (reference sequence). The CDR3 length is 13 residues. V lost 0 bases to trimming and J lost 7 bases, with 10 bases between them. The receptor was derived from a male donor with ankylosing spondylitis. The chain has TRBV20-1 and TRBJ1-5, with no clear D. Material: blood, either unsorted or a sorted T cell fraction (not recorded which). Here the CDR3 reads CSARDQVGQPQHF. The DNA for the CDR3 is TGCAGTGCTAGAGATCAGGTGGGGCAGCCCCAGCATTTT.